This T cell receptor (beta chain) was sequenced for a study of identical twins. Study-level results: Low generation probability was overrepresented in out-of-frame alpha sequences shared by twins. Not following the same donors, the study drew its conclusions from cross-sectional statistical analysis.

This clonotype was counted at least ten times. Its antigen is unidentified. It was template switching that added a universal primer site, and there were unique molecular identifiers on the cDNA. TCRdb re-called the 5' RACE reads through MiXCR, storing one row per CDR3 protein. The repertoire holds 690,000 or so distinct CDR3 sequences, with under 9% as singletons. These data were also filed under a second study, of yellow fever vaccine responses in identical twins.

The source of this sequence is a woman aged 18 to 35 in good health. The sample consisted of PBMCs.

The CDR3 sequence: CASSLLGPNTEAFF. Here the CDR3 DNA reads TGTGCCAGCAGCTTATTAGGGCCGAACACTGAAGCTTTCTTT. The rearrangement links TRBV7-3 to TRBJ1-1; D unclear. Germline V gene lookup returns CDR1 SGHTA and CDR2 FQGTGA. The CDR3 covers 14 residues. With 2 bases removed from V and 1 base from J, the gap between germline ends came to 8 bases.